The clone carrying this TCR beta chain occurred a few times. This sample stems from a study of T cells after yellow fever vaccination. MiXCR, run by TCRdb on the 5' RACE reads, gives a single entry per CDR3 protein. The sample lists 620,000 or so distinct CDR3 sequences, 10% to 15% occurring once. This TCR came from a man younger than 40 who received the YFV17D yellow fever vaccine. The starting material was PBMCs, obtained on the day of the yellow fever booster vaccination.

CDR3 sequence reads: CASSPRTGDPEQYF. Here the CDR3 DNA reads TGTGCCAGCAGTCCCCGCACGGGAGATCCCGAGCAGTACTTC. The chain joins TRBV12-3 or TRBV12-4 to TRBJ2-7; TRBD2 might be the D (6 bases). The CDR3 has 14 residues. Trimming cost V 5 bases and J 6 bases, with 17 bases left between them.